Shown below are 10 T cell receptor beta chains from a single sample sequenced in a study of blood T cell repertoires in COVID-19. Sequencing was performed with immunoSEQ multiplex PCR; in TCRdb, only in-frame clones are kept and a portion is missing. The repertoire holds 250,000 to 350,000 clones, with roughly 84% as singletons. Input material: peripheral blood. Every receptor here comes from a human donor with COVID-19, enrolled during active disease. The donor label of this sample is uncertain.

In regard to this clone: Other DNA sequences from this sample encode an identical CDR3 as well. The V call is TRBV5-4, the J call TRBJ1-1; 7 nucleotides match TRBD1. Germline lookup yields CDR1 SGHNT and CDR2 YYREEE (reference sequence). The V and J ends lost 0 bases and 3 bases, in that order; junction bases with no gene match: 5. The CDR3 extends over 15 amino acids. The CDR3 here is CASSLVRGADTEAFF. Here the CDR3 DNA reads TGTGCCAGCAGCTTGGTCAGGGGGGCGGACACTGAAGCTTTCTTT.

This chain links TRBV5-1 with TRBJ2-2, with a weak D call TRBD2 (6 bases). Germline loops: CDR1 SGHRS, CDR2 YFSETQ. V was shortened by 3 bases and J by 6 bases, with 21 bases between the two germline ends. The CDR3 contains 17 residues. The DNA of the CDR3 is TGCGCCAGCAGCTATCGGACCCACGGGGCTAGCGCCGGGGAGCTGTTTTTT. Translation: CASSYRTHGASAGELFF. Drawing the rest from reference TRBV5-1 and TRBJ2-2, the complete variable domain is KAGVTQTPRYLIKTRGQQVTLSCSPISGHRSVSWYQQTPGQGLQFLFEYFSETQRNKGNFPGRFSGRQFSNSRSEMNVSTLELGDSALYLCASSYRTHGASAGELFFGEGSRLTVL.

The chain has TRBV9 and TRBJ2-7, with D uncertain. The CDR3 spans 15 residues. Germline CDR1 is SGDLS and CDR2 is YYNGEE. V was shortened by 0 bases and J by 0 bases, with 10 bases between the two germline ends. As DNA, the CDR3 is TGTGCCAGCAGCGTAGTGCCTGCCAGCTCCTACGAGCAGTACTTC. The encoded protein is CASSVVPASSYEQYF.

This chain joins TRBV6-2 or TRBV6-3 and TRBJ2-3; tentative D call: TRBD2 (6 bases). CDR1 and CDR2 (germline): MNHEY, SVGEGT. Trimming took 0 bases from V and 1 from J, leaving 8 bases between them. CDR3 length: 15 residues. CDR3 loop: CASSYSASGTDTQYF. For the CDR3, the DNA is TGTGCCAGCAGTTACTCAGCTAGCGGCACAGATACGCAGTATTTT.

The CDR3 protein is CASSHRGGETQYF. Here the CDR3 DNA reads TGTGCCAGCAGTCACAGGGGAGGAGAGACCCAGTACTTC. This rearrangement joins TRBV27 to TRBJ2-5, with D perhaps matching TRBD1 (7 bases). V lost 5 bases to trimming and J lost 4 bases, with 11 bases between them. The CDR3 sequence is 13 residues long. Germline V lookup: CDR1 MNHEY, CDR2 SMNVEV (reference sequence).

There are many counts of this clone. The gene calls are TRBV28 and TRBJ1-5; 8 bases align to TRBD1. Looked up from germline, CDR1 is MDHEN and CDR2 is SYDVKM. The ends lost 5 bases at V and 6 bases at J; junction bases unmatched: 9. The CDR3 covers 15 residues. CDR3 in DNA: TGTGCCAGCAGTCCCCCGAGGACAGGGTTTCAGCCCCAGCATTTT. Translated: CASSPPRTGFQPQHF.

The V gene is TRBV9, the J gene TRBJ2-1; 7 positions match TRBD2. This CDR3 region has 15 residues. V trimming: 5 bases; J trimming: 8 bases; junction bases outside the gene matches: 13. Germline CDR1 is SGDLS and CDR2 is YYNGEE. This CDR3 is CASSLPVGGGYEQFF. The DNA for the CDR3 is TGTGCCAGCAGTCTCCCGGTTGGGGGGGGATATGAGCAGTTCTTC.

This rearrangement joins TRBV6-5 to TRBJ1-1, with 8 bases aligning to TRBD1. V lost 5 bases and J lost 11; bases outside the gene matches: 13. The CDR3 covers 14 residues. Per the germline V gene, CDR1 is MNHEY and CDR2 is SVGAGI. Here the CDR3 DNA reads TGTGCCAGCAGTCTGGACAGGGAACGAGTGCAGGCTTTCTTT. It translates to CASSLDRERVQAFF.

J is TRBJ1-5 and V is TRBV5-6, with TRBD1 as a possible D gene (5 bases). Trimming cost V 2 bases and J 4 bases, with 10 bases left between them. This CDR3 region has 14 residues. Per germline, CDR1 SGHDT and CDR2 YYEEEE. CDR3 bases: TGTGCCAGCAGCTTTCGTGGGGGGAATCAGCCCCAGCATTTT. Translating gives CASSFRGGNQPQHF.

This CDR3 reads CASSLSTVTGYTF. For the CDR3, the DNA is TGTGCCAGCAGTTTATCCACGGTCACCGGCTACACCTTC. V is TRBV27 and J is TRBJ1-2; D remains ambiguous. Trimming pared 0 bases from V and 8 bases from J, leaving 10 bases between. This CDR3 is 13 amino acids long. The germline V gene encodes CDR1 MNHEY and CDR2 SMNVEV (reference sequence).